This T cell receptor beta chain was sequenced during a study of T-cell reconstitution after alpha-beta-depleted transplantation in children. Study-level findings and limits: From newly produced T cells came most of the T-cell counts and diversity one year after transplant. Roughly two months post-transplant, alpha-beta T cells reportedly originated from several hundred graft clones that had expanded. From surviving recipient T cells and thymic progenitors came the high day-60 TCRbeta diversity observed in some patients.

This clonotype turned up a few times. Its cognate antigen is unknown. Germline V CDR1 and CDR2: LGHNA, YNFKEQ. The CDR3 is made up of 15 amino acids. With 8 bases clipped from V and 8 bases from J, the junction kept 8 bases outside the gene matches. It was with unique molecular identifiers that the TCRbeta library was prepared. TCRdb itself ran the PCR reads through MiXCR, one entry per CDR3 protein. The sample comprises 450,000 to 700,000 distinct CDR3 sequences, 25% to 30% of which are singletons, and just over 35% rests with the top ten. This chain joins TRBV4-2 and TRBJ2-1; 14 bases align to TRBD2. The receptor was isolated from a boy in the first two years of life with Wiskott-Aldrich syndrome, due to receive a stem cell transplant. Source: PBMCs, taken before TCRalphabeta/CD19-depleted stem cell transplant. CDR3 residues: CASGRTSGRQDEQFF. The CDR3, as DNA: TGTGCCAGCGGGCGGACTAGCGGGAGGCAGGATGAGCAGTTCTTC.